The 27 T cell receptor beta chains listed next were all sequenced from one sample in a study of cytomegalovirus exposure and HLA in healthy donors. The study ran its PCR with 60 Vbeta and 13 Jbeta primers. Clones were read by immunoSEQ multiplex PCR, and TCRdb kept only the in-frame ones, dropping some. Of about 130,000 clones listed, 65% to 85% are singletons. Sequenced input: PBMCs. All receptors derive from a boy younger than 18 in good health and CMV-seronegative.

V gene TRBV30 combines with J gene TRBJ1-2; the D gene is possibly TRBD1 (6 bases). Trimming removed 0 bases at V and 3 bases at J, with 17 bases between. The V gene's germline CDR1 is GTSNPN and CDR2 SVGIG (reference sequence). This CDR3 contains 16 residues. CDR3: CAWSVSLGAVDYGYTF. CDR3 DNA sequence: TGTGCCTGGAGTGTATCGTTGGGGGCCGTCGACTATGGCTACACCTTC.

This chain joins TRBV4-1 and TRBJ2-7, with 7 bases aligning to TRBD2. The CDR3 spans 16 residues. Germline assignment: CDR1 MGHRA and CDR2 YSYEKL. The V segment lost 1 base and the J segment 4 bases; nucleotides outside the gene matches: 10. The DNA of the CDR3 is TGCGCCAGCAGCCAAGGGGCGGGAGCGGGTGCTTACGAGCAGTACTTC. Translation gives CASSQGAGAGAYEQYF.

In regard to this clone: This sample includes further DNA sequences coding for the same CDR3. The DNA for the CDR3 is TGTGCCTGGAACTTCCGGGACAGGGTGTTGGAGACCCAGTACTTC. Translating it yields CAWNFRDRVLETQYF. V gene TRBV30 combines with J gene TRBJ2-5, with 9 bases identical to TRBD1. Germline trimming cut 4 bases from V and 5 bases from J; bases unmatched to any gene: 11. Germline CDR1 reads GTSNPN; CDR2 reads SVGIG (reference sequence). The CDR3 spans 15 residues.

The chain links TRBV7-8 to TRBJ2-2; D is perhaps TRBD2 (7 bases). Germline V gene sequence: CDR1 SGHVS, CDR2 FQNEAQ. Trimming pared 1 base from V and 5 bases from J, leaving 20 bases between. This CDR3 spans 18 amino acids. This CDR3 is CASSLVRLGGAGTGELFF. The CDR3 DNA reads as TGTGCCAGCAGCTTAGTTCGTTTAGGGGGGGCTGGTACCGGGGAGCTGTTTTTT.

With regard to this clone: One end of the junction fails to match germline, which may point to a read error. The V call is TRBV7-9, the J call TRBJ2-4, with D maybe TRBD1 (6 bases). Germline assignment: CDR1 SEHNR and CDR2 FQNEAQ (reference sequence). The CDR3 has 16 amino acids. The CDR3 DNA follows: TGTTCCAGCAGCTTCCCACAGGGAATCGGCAAAAACATTCAGTACTTC. Its translation: CSSSFPQGIGKNIQYF.

This clone has only one observation. This chain joins TRBV25-1 and TRBJ2-1, with TRBD2 as a possible D gene (6 bases). Germline loops: CDR1 MGHDK, CDR2 SYGVNS. The CDR3 contains 11 residues. The V gene lost 8 bases and the J gene lost 9 bases, with 11 bases spanning the gap. The CDR3: CASGTGVEQFF. CDR3 nucleotide sequence: TGTGCCAGCGGGACGGGGGTTGAGCAGTTCTTC.

This clone was found a few times. This chain joins TRBV6-1 and TRBJ1-3, with D unclear. The V and J ends lost 0 bases and 1 base respectively, with 7 bases between them. CDR3 length equals 15 residues. The germline CDR1 and CDR2 sequences are MNHNS and SASEGT. CDR3 DNA: TGTGCCAGCAGTGAAGCGCCGGGTTCTGGAAACACCATATATTTT. Its protein product is CASSEAPGSGNTIYF.

This clone was counted a single time. The junction shows a germline mismatch at one end, possibly a read error. CDR3 sequence reads: CTSGPGGGETQYF. DNA for the CDR3: TGTACCAGCGGTCCGGGGGGGGGAGAGACCCAGTACTTC. V and J are TRBV2 and TRBJ2-5, with 8 bases aligning to TRBD2. CDR3 length: 13 residues. CDR1 and CDR2 (germline): SNHLY, FYNNEI. The complete variable domain, with remaining parts taken from reference TRBV2 and TRBJ2-5, reads EPEVTQTPSHQVTQMGQEVILRCVPISNHLYFYWYRQILGQKVEFLVSFYNNEISEKSEIFDDQFSVERPDGSNFTLKIRSTKLEDSAMYFCTSGPGGGETQYFGPGTRLLVL.

This chain links TRBV27 with TRBJ2-7; TRBD1 agrees at 9 bases. Losses at the gene ends were 6 bases for V and 1 base for J; bases not matched to a gene: 4. CDR1 and CDR2 from the germline V gene are MNHEY and SMNVEV (reference sequence). The CDR3 loop spans 14 amino acids. The DNA for the CDR3 is TGTGCCAGCAGCGCCGGGACAGGGTCCTACGAGCAGTACTTC. Protein: CASSAGTGSYEQYF.

This clone was seen a few times. The chain is built from TRBV6-1 and TRBJ2-7, with D perhaps matching TRBD1 (8 bases). The germline V gene encodes CDR1 MNHNS and CDR2 SASEGT. With 6 bases removed from V and 2 bases from J, the gap between germline ends came to 17 bases. This CDR3 has 15 residues. The CDR3 DNA follows: TGTGCCAGCAGAGGACAGGGAGGGACAACCTACGAGCAGTACTTC. It yields the protein CASRGQGGTTYEQYF.

V usage is TRBV30 and J usage is TRBJ1-2; a possible D gene is TRBD1 (5 bases). The CDR3 loop spans 15 amino acids. V lost 5 bases and J 2 bases, leaving 18 bases between the germline ends. Germline V gene data show CDR1 as GTSNPN and CDR2 as SVGIG (reference sequence). CDR3 residues: CAWGTFRAQNYGYTF. For the CDR3, the DNA is TGTGCCTGGGGTACCTTCAGGGCACAGAACTATGGCTACACCTTC.

This sequence joins TRBV4-1 and TRBJ2-3; TRBD2 matches at 7 bases. The V gene's germline CDR1 is MGHRA and CDR2 YSYEKL. V trimming: 0 bases; J trimming: 3 bases; junction bases outside the gene matches: 0. CDR3 length: 14 residues. The CDR3 DNA reads TGCGCCAGCAGCCAAGAAGCGGGGACAGATACGCAGTATTTT. Translation: CASSQEAGTDTQYF.

The rearrangement links TRBV4-3 to TRBJ1-6, with D possibly matching TRBD1 (6 bases). The germline V gene encodes CDR1 LGHNA and CDR2 YSLEER. The CDR3 is 16 residues long. V gave up 0 bases and J gave up 11 bases, with 17 bases separating them. Here the CDR3 DNA reads TGCGCCAGCAGCCAAGATAGGAACAGGGAAATCGCACCCCTCCACTTT. As protein: CASSQDRNREIAPLHF.

This chain links TRBV5-6 with TRBJ2-2, with 9 nucleotides matching TRBD2. Germline V gene data show CDR1 as SGHDT and CDR2 as YYEEEE. The CDR3 extends over 17 amino acids. V dropped 0 bases and J dropped 5; count of bases not matched to a gene: 8. The CDR3 bases are TGTGCCAGCAGCTTGGATCGCGGGAGGGCCGGGACCGGGGAGCTGTTTTTT. It yields the protein CASSLDRGRAGTGELFF. The variable domain in full, with the rest retrieved from reference TRBV5-6 and TRBJ2-2, is DAGVTQSPTHLIKTRGQQVTLRCSPKSGHDTVSWYQQALGQGPQFIFQYYEEEERQRGNFPDRFSGHQFPNYSSELNVNALLLGDSALYLCASSLDRGRAGTGELFFGEGSRLTVL.

The V and J genes are TRBV29-1 and TRBJ2-7; the D is unclear. V was clipped by 0 bases and J by 0 bases, with 9 bases between them. The CDR3 consists of 14 residues. From germline, CDR1 is SQVTM and CDR2 ANQGSEA. Here the CDR3 DNA reads TGCAGCGTTGAAGATCGGAGAAGCTCCTACGAGCAGTACTTC. Its translation is CSVEDRRSSYEQYF.

The CDR3 coding sequence is TGTGCCAGCAGTTTATTTGGGACAGGGTCCTACGAGCAGTACTTC. Translation gives CASSLFGTGSYEQYF. The chain couples TRBV27 to TRBJ2-7, with 9 bases lining up with TRBD1. This CDR3 is 15 amino acids long. The germline CDR1 and CDR2 sequences are MNHEY and SMNVEV (reference sequence). The V segment lost 1 base and the J segment 1 base; nucleotides outside the gene matches: 2.

This clone was detected only once. V and J are TRBV7-3 and TRBJ2-1; the D gene is possibly TRBD2 (6 bases). Trimming removed 2 bases from V and 8 bases from J, with 16 bases in between. Germline CDR1 and CDR2: SGHTA and FQGTGA. This CDR3 region has 15 residues. The CDR3 DNA follows: TGTGCCAGCAGCTTACCAGTGGGCGGGAAGGATGAGCAGTTCTTC. Its protein is CASSLPVGGKDEQFF.

This clone appeared a few times. This rearrangement joins TRBV10-3 to TRBJ1-5; D is perhaps TRBD1 (6 bases). Germline CDR1 and CDR2: ENHRY and SYGVKD. Trimming removed 3 bases at V and 7 bases at J, with 7 bases between. This CDR3 comprises 12 residues. Written as DNA, the CDR3 is TGTGCCATCAGTGAAGGGGGACAGCCCCAGCATTTT. Translation: CAISEGGQPQHF.

The gene calls are TRBV6-5 and TRBJ2-7; TRBD2 matches 8 bases. CDR1 MNHEY and CDR2 SVGAGI come from the germline V gene. CDR3 length equals 16 residues. Trimming removed 2 bases from V and 6 bases from J; junction bases left unmatched: 12. CDR3 nucleotide sequence: TGTGCCAGCAGTTACCGGGGGGGCAGGGGCGTGGGCGAGCAGTACTTC. Protein: CASSYRGGRGVGEQYF.

V gene TRBV19 combines with J gene TRBJ1-2; 7 nucleotides agree with TRBD1. The CDR3 has 13 amino acids. CDR1 LNHDA and CDR2 SQIVND come from the germline V gene (reference sequence). Unmatched junction bases numbered 7, after V lost 7 bases and J lost 5 bases. The CDR3 DNA follows: TGTGCCAGTAATAGGGGGCCCGGGTATGGCTACACCTTC. Translation: CASNRGPGYGYTF.

The chain joins TRBV20-1 to TRBJ2-5, with D perhaps matching TRBD2 (5 bases). Looked up from germline, CDR1 is DFQATT and CDR2 is SNEGSKA (reference sequence). Trimming shortened V by 7 bases and J by 1 base, and 7 bases separated the two germline ends. There are 11 residues in the CDR3. CDR3 loop: CSVLAQETQYF. For the CDR3, the DNA is TGCAGTGTTCTAGCCCAAGAGACCCAGTACTTC.

The chain couples TRBV27 to TRBJ1-1; 7 bases are a match to TRBD1. The germline V gene encodes CDR1 MNHEY and CDR2 SMNVEV (reference sequence). The CDR3 has 12 amino acids. With 5 bases clipped from V and 6 bases from J, the junction kept 3 bases outside the gene matches. The CDR3 reads CASSPQGAEAFF. As DNA, the CDR3 is TGTGCCAGCAGTCCCCAGGGGGCTGAAGCTTTCTTT.

J is TRBJ1-1 and V is TRBV4-3, with 9 bases identical to TRBD1. Germline V gives CDR1 LGHNA, CDR2 YSLEER. This CDR3 spans 15 amino acids. The V gene end was trimmed by 5 bases and the J gene end by 5 bases; junction bases not matched to a gene: 9. CDR3 residues: CASSFSTGGRTEAFF. As DNA, the CDR3 is TGCGCCAGCAGCTTTTCAACAGGGGGCCGGACTGAAGCTTTCTTT.

V and J are TRBV9 and TRBJ2-2; 8 bases align to TRBD1. Germline V gives CDR1 SGDLS, CDR2 YYNGEE. The CDR3 runs 18 residues. The V and J ends lost 3 bases and 2 bases, in that order; junction bases with no gene match: 12. CDR3 residues: CASSDTPGQVLNTGELFF. Here the CDR3 DNA reads TGTGCCAGCAGCGATACGCCGGGACAGGTCTTAAACACCGGGGAGCTGTTTTTT.

The gene calls are TRBV30 and TRBJ2-1; 9 bases are a match to TRBD1. The CDR3 has 16 amino acids. Germline loops: CDR1 GTSNPN, CDR2 SVGIG (reference sequence). Trimming took 2 bases from V and 6 from J; bases not matched to a gene: 11. This CDR3 is CAWSSPGTGNSNEQFF. In DNA form, the CDR3 reads TGTGCCTGGAGTTCTCCCGGGACAGGGAATTCCAATGAGCAGTTCTTC.

V is TRBV14 and J is TRBJ2-3, with 9 positions matching TRBD2. The germline gives CDR1 SGHDN, CDR2 FVKESK. This CDR3 comprises 15 residues. Trimming at V came to 1 base and at J to 1 base, leaving 0 bases not matched to a gene. This chain's CDR3 is CASSQGTSGTDTQYF. CDR3 coding DNA: TGTGCCAGCAGCCAAGGGACTAGCGGCACAGATACGCAGTATTTT.

Only one count was recorded for this clone. In nucleotides, the CDR3 is TGTGCCAGCAGCAACCCTTGGGACGGGAGGGCCACAGATACGCAGTATTTT. This encodes CASSNPWDGRATDTQYF. This sequence joins TRBV27 and TRBJ2-3; the match to TRBD2 covers 8 bases. With V trimmed by 6 bases and J by 2 bases, 13 bases remained unmatched. The germline V gene encodes CDR1 MNHEY and CDR2 SMNVEV (reference sequence). This CDR3 is built from 17 residues.